The 21 T cell receptor beta chains below all came from one sample that was sequenced in a study of cytomegalovirus exposure and HLA in healthy donors. 13 Jbeta primers and 60 Vbeta primers were used for the PCR. Sequencing was performed with immunoSEQ multiplex PCR; in TCRdb, only in-frame clones are kept and a portion is missing. Of 150,000 to 200,000 clones listed, approximately 80% were seen once; the top ten hold 3.4%. The sample taken for sequencing was PBMCs. The source of these receptors is a man between 35 and 55 years old in good health and CMV-seropositive.

The chain combines TRBV15 with TRBJ2-1; 7 bases agree with TRBD2. Losses at the gene ends were 0 bases for V and 2 bases for J; bases not matched to a gene: 7. The CDR3 consists of 17 residues. Germline V gives CDR1 LNHNV, CDR2 YYDKDF (reference sequence). The CDR3 protein is CATSRDSAGEAYNEQFF. CDR3 bases: TGTGCCACCAGCAGAGATTCGGCGGGAGAGGCCTACAATGAGCAGTTCTTC.

The chain has TRBV9 and TRBJ2-5; 10 positions agree with TRBD2. The junction had 4 bases not matched to a gene; V was cut back by 0 bases and J by 5 bases. The CDR3 loop spans 15 amino acids. Germline V gene sequence: CDR1 SGDLS, CDR2 YYNGEE. The CDR3 protein is CASSVASGSLETQYF. The CDR3 DNA reads TGTGCCAGCAGCGTAGCTAGCGGGAGTTTGGAGACCCAGTACTTC.

The chain has TRBV7-2 and TRBJ2-1, with TRBD2 matching over 14 bases. V lost 5 bases and J lost 10; bases outside the gene matches: 7. CDR1 and CDR2 (germline): SGHTA, FQGNSA. The length of the CDR3 is 15 residues. Written as DNA, the CDR3 is TGTGCCAGCAGCGCGGGACTAGCGGGGGCCTCAGAGCAGTTCTTC. The encoded protein is CASSAGLAGASEQFF.

The gene calls are TRBV2 and TRBJ1-4, with 9 nucleotides matching TRBD1. The length of the CDR3 is 17 residues. Germline loops: CDR1 SNHLY, CDR2 FYNNEI. V was pared by 5 bases and J by 7 bases, with 14 bases of the junction left unmatched. For the CDR3, the DNA is TGTGCCAGCAGTCAATGGGACAGGGTGGCGGAGGGTGAAAAACTGTTTTTT. This gives the protein CASSQWDRVAEGEKLFF.

The chain recombines TRBV9 with TRBJ2-7, with 9 bases identical to TRBD1. CDR1 is SGDLS and CDR2 is YYNGEE in the germline V gene. The junction had 7 bases not matched to a gene; V was cut back by 4 bases and J by 2 bases. The CDR3 extends over 15 amino acids. The CDR3 bases are TGTGCCAGCAGCCCTCGACAGGGGGAGGCCTACGAGCAGTACTTC. Encoded protein: CASSPRQGEAYEQYF.

The chain links TRBV5-1 to TRBJ1-5; TRBD1 agrees at 8 bases. The CDR3 has 13 residues. The germline gives CDR1 SGHRS, CDR2 YFSETQ. V was pared by 5 bases and J by 6 bases, with 4 bases of the junction left unmatched. CDR3 region: CASSRTGSQPQHF. CDR3 nucleotide sequence: TGCGCCAGCAGTAGGACAGGGTCTCAGCCCCAGCATTTT.

The chain uses TRBV7-3 and TRBJ1-6, with 7 bases fitting TRBD1. This CDR3 is 14 amino acids long. Germline values: CDR1 SGHTA, CDR2 FQGTGA. J gave up 6 bases and V 5 bases, and 4 bases lay outside the gene matches. The CDR3 reads CASSPQGGNSPLHF. For the CDR3, the DNA is TGTGCCAGCAGCCCTCAGGGGGGTAATTCACCCCTCCACTTT.

This clone has just one count. This chain links TRBV28 with TRBJ2-3; 7 bases agree with TRBD1. J lost 1 base, V lost 6 bases, and 4 bases had no gene match. The CDR3 is 14 amino acids. Germline V gene lookup returns CDR1 MDHEN and CDR2 SYDVKM. The chain's CDR3 is CASSGDRGTDTQYF. CDR3 sequence (DNA): TGTGCCAGCAGCGGAGACAGGGGCACAGATACGCAGTATTTT. The whole variable domain, filled in from reference TRBV28 and TRBJ2-3, reads DVKVTQSSRYLVKRTGEKVFLECVQDMDHENMFWYRQDPGLGLRLIYFSYDVKMKEKGDIPEGYSVSREKKERFSLILESASTNQTSMYLCASSGDRGTDTQYFGPGTRLTVL.

This chain uses TRBV10-3 with TRBJ2-1; the match to TRBD2 covers 11 bases. This CDR3 has 17 residues. V was pared by 2 bases and J by 4 bases, with 7 bases of the junction left unmatched. Germline loops: CDR1 ENHRY, CDR2 SYGVKD. CDR3 nucleotide sequence: TGTGCCATCAGTGAGATAACCGGGACTAGCGGATACAATGAGCAGTTCTTC. Its translation: CAISEITGTSGYNEQFF.

This chain uses TRBV27 with TRBJ1-5; a weak D match, TRBD1 (6 bases). The V end was cut by 5 bases, the J end by 2 bases, with 13 bases between. The germline V gene has CDR1 MNHEY and CDR2 SMNVEV (reference sequence). This CDR3 has 15 residues. The CDR3 DNA follows: TGTGCCAGCAGTAGGGACATCCAAGGCAATCAGCCCCAGCATTTT. This codes for CASSRDIQGNQPQHF.

CDR3 region: CASSQGRGSQDEQYF. The CDR3 region has the DNA TGTGCCAGCAGCCAAGGTCGGGGTAGCCAGGACGAGCAGTACTTC. The genes are TRBV4-2 and TRBJ2-7, with a tentative D call TRBD2 (5 bases). The V gene lost 1 base and the J gene lost 5 bases, with 15 bases spanning the gap. The CDR3 length is 15 residues. The germline V gene has CDR1 LGHNA and CDR2 YNFKEQ.

The chain joins TRBV10-3 to TRBJ1-1; D ambiguous. The ends were cut back, 6 bases at V and 3 bases at J, with 11 bases in the middle. CDR1 ENHRY and CDR2 SYGVKD come from the germline V gene. This CDR3 spans 13 amino acids. The CDR3 loop reads CAIRAGADTEAFF. CDR3 nucleotides: TGTGCCATCAGAGCGGGCGCGGACACTGAAGCTTTCTTT.

The chain has TRBV5-1 and TRBJ2-7, with D possibly being TRBD2 (6 bases). Germline CDR1 SGHRS, CDR2 YFSETQ. V was trimmed by 4 bases and J by 0 bases, leaving 11 bases between them. The CDR3 has 14 amino acids. The CDR3 here is CASSPAGSSYEQYF. The CDR3 coding sequence is TGCGCCAGCAGCCCTGCGGGGAGCTCCTACGAGCAGTACTTC.

The J gene is TRBJ2-7, the V gene TRBV19, with 7 bases aligning to TRBD2. The CDR3 is 15 residues long. The junction had 14 bases not matched to a gene; V was cut back by 7 bases and J by 5 bases. Germline CDR1 is LNHDA and CDR2 is SQIVND (reference sequence). DNA for the CDR3: TGTGCCAGTACCCAAAACCCGGGACTAAAAAACGAGCAGTACTTC. Translated, it gives CASTQNPGLKNEQYF. Full variable domain (missing parts from reference TRBV19 and TRBJ2-7): DGGITQSPKYLFRKEGQNVTLSCEQNLNHDAMYWYRQDPGQGLRLIYYSQIVNDFQKGDIAEGYSVSREKKESFPLTVTSAQKNPTAFYLCASTQNPGLKNEQYFGPGTRLTVT.

This chain joins TRBV2 and TRBJ1-1, with 9 bases that match TRBD1. The germline CDR1 and CDR2 sequences are SNHLY and FYNNEI. V was pared by 6 bases and J by 5 bases, with 4 bases of the junction left unmatched. This CDR3 has 13 amino acids. CDR3 bases: TGTGCCAGCAGGGGGACAGGGAAAACTGAAGCTTTCTTT. The encoded protein is CASRGTGKTEAFF. Full variable domain (missing parts from reference TRBV2 and TRBJ1-1): EPEVTQTPSHQVTQMGQEVILRCVPISNHLYFYWYRQILGQKVEFLVSFYNNEISEKSEIFDDQFSVERPDGSNFTLKIRSTKLEDSAMYFCASRGTGKTEAFFGQGTRLTVV.

This clone has a single count. This sequence joins TRBV9 and TRBJ2-1, with unresolved D. Germline CDR1 and CDR2: SGDLS and YYNGEE. Trimming left V 0 bases short and J 2 bases short, with 6 bases between. CDR3 length: 14 residues. CDR3 bases: TGTGCCAGCAGCGTAGCGGGTGCCTACAATGAGCAGTTCTTC. It codes for CASSVAGAYNEQFF.

The chain recombines TRBV2 with TRBJ1-1; D unresolved. The CDR3 extends over 14 amino acids. V gave up 6 bases and J gave up 1 base, with 12 bases separating them. Germline V gene sequence: CDR1 SNHLY, CDR2 FYNNEI. The CDR3, as DNA: TGTGCCAGCAGAAAAGCCCTTGAGAACACTGAAGCTTTCTTT. It codes for CASRKALENTEAFF.

CDR3 residues: CASSQGQPSYEQYF. The CDR3 DNA sequence: TGTGCCAGCAGCCAGGGACAGCCGTCCTACGAGCAGTACTTC. The chain couples TRBV7-2 to TRBJ2-7, with 7 positions matching TRBD1. This CDR3 spans 14 amino acids. Germline V gene lookup returns CDR1 SGHTA and CDR2 FQGNSA. J gave up 1 base and V 5 bases, and 5 bases lay outside the gene matches. The full variable domain, in which reference TRBV7-2 and TRBJ2-7 provide the parts outside the CDR3, is GAGVSQSPSNKVTEKGKDVELRCDPISGHTALYWYRQSLGQGLEFLIYFQGNSAPDKSGLPSDRFSAERTGGSVSTLTIQRTQQEDSAVYLCASSQGQPSYEQYFGPGTRLTVT.

The chain links TRBV15 to TRBJ2-1; 7 nucleotides agree with TRBD2. The germline CDR1 and CDR2 sequences are LNHNV and YYDKDF (reference sequence). V lost 0 bases, J lost 4 bases, and 12 bases stayed unmatched. The CDR3 is 18 amino acids. The CDR3: CATSRDSDGGLVYNEQFF. For the CDR3, the DNA is TGTGCCACCAGCAGAGATTCCGATGGAGGACTAGTATACAATGAGCAGTTCTTC. Filled out from reference TRBV15 and TRBJ2-1, the complete variable domain reads DAMVIQNPRYQVTQFGKPVTLSCSQTLNHNVMYWYQQKSSQAPKLLFHYYDKDFNNEADTPDNFQSRRPNTSFCFLDIRSPGLGDTAMYLCATSRDSDGGLVYNEQFFGPGTRLTVL.

The chain is built from TRBV7-3 and TRBJ1-5, with TRBD1 matching over 8 bases. The CDR3 spans 14 residues. V trimming: 5 bases; J trimming: 5 bases; junction bases outside the gene matches: 5. Germline CDR1 reads SGHTA; CDR2 reads FQGTGA. CDR3 residues: CASSPDRGHQPQHF. CDR3 coding DNA: TGTGCCAGCAGCCCCGACAGGGGTCATCAGCCCCAGCATTTT.

The chain uses TRBV28 and TRBJ2-7; TRBD2 aligns across 9 bases. Germline CDR1 MDHEN, CDR2 SYDVKM. This CDR3 region has 13 residues. Trimming cost V 6 bases and J 1 base; bases outside gene matches: 1. This CDR3 is CASRLAGSYEQYF. CDR3 bases: TGTGCCAGCAGGCTAGCGGGATCCTACGAGCAGTACTTC.